This TCR beta chain is from a study of neurological immune-mediated disorders. This clonotype was seen at least ten times. One entry per CDR3 protein, called by TCRdb with MiXCR from the 5' RACE reads. The repertoire consists of 87,000 or so distinct CDR3 sequences, with roughly 3.5% occurring once and the leading ten covering just under 3%. This CDR3 comprises 15 residues. V lost 6 bases, J lost 0 bases, and 9 bases stayed unmatched. Germline-derived CDR1 and CDR2 are DFQATT and SNEGSKA (reference sequence). The TCR sequence derives from a woman in her forties or fifties with multiple sclerosis. The rearrangement joins TRBV20-1 to TRBJ2-3, with 7 positions matching TRBD1. The specimen was PBMCs. The CDR3 DNA sequence: TGCAGTGCCGAGATCCAGGGGGAAAGCACAGATACGCAGTATTTT. Its translation is CSAEIQGESTDTQYF.